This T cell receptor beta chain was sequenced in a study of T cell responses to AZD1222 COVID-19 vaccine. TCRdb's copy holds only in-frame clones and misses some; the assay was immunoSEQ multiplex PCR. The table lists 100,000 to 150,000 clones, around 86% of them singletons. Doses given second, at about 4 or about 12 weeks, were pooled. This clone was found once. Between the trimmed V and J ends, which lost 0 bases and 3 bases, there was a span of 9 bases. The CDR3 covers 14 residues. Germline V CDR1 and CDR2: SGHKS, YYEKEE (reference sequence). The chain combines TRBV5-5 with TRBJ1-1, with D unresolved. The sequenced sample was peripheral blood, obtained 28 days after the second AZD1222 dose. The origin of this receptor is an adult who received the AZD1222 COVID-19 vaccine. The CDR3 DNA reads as TGTGCCAGCAGCTTGGGTATTCGGTACACTGAAGCTTTCTTT. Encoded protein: CASSLGIRYTEAFF. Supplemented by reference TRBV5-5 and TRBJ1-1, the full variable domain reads DAGVTQSPTHLIKTRGQQVTLRCSPISGHKSVSWYQQVLGQGPQFIFQYYEKEERGRGNFPDRFSARQFPNYSSELNVNALLLGDSALYLCASSLGIRYTEAFFGQGTRLTVV.